The 29 T cell receptor beta chains listed next were all sequenced from one sample in a study of OX40 agonist ivuxolimab in advanced cancers. Generated by immunoSEQ multiplex PCR, the TCRdb table keeps only in-frame clones and is missing some. This sample has around 67,000 clones, with roughly 80% found just once. The sequencing here drew on CD4+ or CD8+ T cells sorted from blood, taken in a trial of the OX40 agonist ivuxolimab. All receptors derive from an adult with an advanced solid tumor such as melanoma, head and neck, liver or kidney cancer.

The J gene is TRBJ1-2, the V gene TRBV19; D might be TRBD1 (6 bases). This CDR3 contains 14 residues. The germline CDR1 and CDR2 sequences are LNHDA and SQIVND (reference sequence). V lost 6 bases, J lost 0 bases, and 11 bases lay in between. CDR3 residues: CASSLRGSNYGYTF. The DNA of the CDR3 is TGTGCCAGTAGCCTGAGGGGGTCTAACTATGGCTACACCTTC.

The chain is built from TRBV6-1 and TRBJ1-2; D remains ambiguous. The CDR3 is 11 amino acids. Trimming removed 7 bases at V and 2 bases at J, with 5 bases between. Germline CDR1 is MNHNS and CDR2 is SASEGT. The CDR3 DNA reads TGTGCCAGCATGGAGAACTATGGCTACACCTTC. This gives the protein CASMENYGYTF.

The chain combines TRBV28 with TRBJ2-5; 8 bases align to TRBD2. J lost 3 bases, V lost 5 bases, and 11 bases had no gene match. Germline loops: CDR1 MDHEN, CDR2 SYDVKM. The CDR3 has 16 residues. As DNA, the CDR3 is TGTGCCAGCAGTCCATTACTAGCGGCTTGGGAAGAGACCCAGTACTTC. Its translation is CASSPLLAAWEETQYF.

The chain joins TRBV19 to TRBJ2-1; 10 bases are a match to TRBD2. Unmatched junction bases numbered 17, after V lost 3 bases and J lost 0 bases. The CDR3 extends over 21 amino acids. CDR1 and CDR2 from the germline V gene are LNHDA and SQIVND (reference sequence). CDR3 nucleotides: TGTGCCAGTAGTATTATTGGGAGGACTAGCGGCCTGCTGAGCTCCTACAATGAGCAGTTCTTC. Its translation is CASSIIGRTSGLLSSYNEQFF.

The chain uses TRBV7-9 and TRBJ2-1; no definite D call. CDR3 length equals 11 residues. The V gene's germline CDR1 is SEHNR and CDR2 FQNEAQ (reference sequence). The V and J ends lost 3 bases and 15 bases respectively, with 12 bases between them. CDR3 region: CASSFKKQMFF. The CDR3 DNA reads as TGTGCCAGCAGCTTCAAGAAGCAGATGTTCTTC.

V is TRBV10-3 and J is TRBJ1-2; no firm D call. Germline-derived CDR1 and CDR2 are ENHRY and SYGVKD. Between the trimmed V and J ends, which lost 9 bases and 5 bases, there was a span of 13 bases. The CDR3 is 12 amino acids. The chain's CDR3 is CAISPKTYGYTF. In DNA form, the CDR3 reads TGTGCCATATCCCCGAAGACATATGGCTACACCTTC.

The chain couples TRBV6-1 to TRBJ1-1; perhaps TRBD1 as D (5 bases). Germline values: CDR1 MNHNS, CDR2 SASEGT. V was trimmed by 8 bases and J by 6 bases, leaving 10 bases between them. The CDR3 is 11 amino acids. The CDR3 protein is CASSGRSEAFF. DNA for the CDR3: TGTGCCAGCTCGGGGCGGTCTGAAGCTTTCTTT.

The rearrangement links TRBV2 to TRBJ2-3; 7 bases are shared with TRBD2. CDR1 is SNHLY and CDR2 is FYNNEI in the germline V gene. V shed 7 bases and J 1 base; nucleotides not matched to a gene: 8. The CDR3 is 15 amino acids. The CDR3 spells CASTLAATRTDTQYF. CDR3 nucleotides: TGTGCCAGCACTCTAGCGGCGACTCGCACAGATACGCAGTATTTT. The full variable domain, completed using reference TRBV2 and TRBJ2-3, is EPEVTQTPSHQVTQMGQEVILRCVPISNHLYFYWYRQILGQKVEFLVSFYNNEISEKSEIFDDQFSVERPDGSNFTLKIRSTKLEDSAMYFCASTLAATRTDTQYFGPGTRLTVL.

The V gene is TRBV11-3, the J gene TRBJ2-7; D may be TRBD2 (7 bases). V dropped 5 bases and J dropped 2 bases, with 16 bases sitting between them. The CDR3 consists of 15 residues. The V gene's germline CDR1 is SGHNT and CDR2 YENEEA. CDR3 coding DNA: TGTGCCAGCAGCCTTCAGTCGGGGGGCGCCTACGAGCAGTACTTC. This translates into CASSLQSGGAYEQYF.

This clone has just one count. V and J are TRBV5-1 and TRBJ2-1; D unclear. Trimming removed 1 base from V and 4 bases from J, with 6 bases in between. Germline assignment: CDR1 SGHRS and CDR2 YFSETQ. The CDR3 consists of 13 residues. In DNA form, the CDR3 reads TGCGCCAGCAGCTTGCCCCCGTACAATGAGCAGTTCTTC. Translating it yields CASSLPPYNEQFF. Complete variable domain (other parts from reference TRBV5-1 and TRBJ2-1): KAGVTQTPRYLIKTRGQQVTLSCSPISGHRSVSWYQQTPGQGLQFLFEYFSETQRNKGNFPGRFSGRQFSNSRSEMNVSTLELGDSALYLCASSLPPYNEQFFGPGTRLTVL.

The V call is TRBV7-8, the J call TRBJ1-2; no clear D gene. Trimming took off 1 base at V and 8 bases at J, with 8 bases between the two ends. This CDR3 spans 12 amino acids. The germline CDR1 and CDR2 sequences are SGHVS and FQNEAQ. The DNA of the CDR3 is TGTGCCAGCAGCTTAGGCCCTGGGGGCTACACCTTC. This codes for CASSLGPGGYTF.

The chain joins TRBV6-6 to TRBJ2-2, with TRBD1 as a possible D gene (6 bases). Germline loops: CDR1 MNHNY, CDR2 SVGAGI (reference sequence). Trimming removed 3 bases at V and 4 bases at J, with 12 bases between. The CDR3 covers 15 residues. This chain's CDR3 is CASSYLQGSTGELFF. CDR3 DNA: TGTGCCAGCAGTTATCTTCAGGGGAGCACCGGGGAGCTGTTTTTT.

This clone was detected a few times. The CDR3 reads CASSWQQGQETQYF. CDR3 bases: TGTGCCAGCAGCTGGCAACAGGGCCAAGAGACCCAGTACTTC. The chain has TRBV5-6 and TRBJ2-5, with D tentatively TRBD1 (6 bases). Per the germline V gene, CDR1 is SGHDT and CDR2 is YYEEEE. V lost 3 bases and J 1 base, leaving 10 bases between the germline ends. There are 14 residues in the CDR3.

The rearrangement uses TRBV10-2 and TRBJ1-5; D gene ambiguous. The CDR3 is made up of 14 amino acids. V was shortened by 6 bases and J by 3 bases, with 12 bases between the two germline ends. Germline V gene data show CDR1 as WSHSY and CDR2 as SAAADI. The chain's CDR3 is CASSVGLNNQPQHF. DNA of the CDR3: TGCGCCAGCAGCGTTGGACTGAACAATCAGCCCCAGCATTTT.

The chain uses TRBV20-1 and TRBJ2-3; D might be TRBD2 (7 bases). The CDR3 consists of 11 residues. Germline CDR1 reads DFQATT; CDR2 reads SNEGSKA (reference sequence). The V end was cut by 8 bases, the J end by 4 bases, with 10 bases between. The CDR3 is CSRGRADTQYF. For the CDR3, the DNA is TGCAGTAGGGGGAGGGCAGATACGCAGTATTTT.

The chain employs TRBV5-5 and TRBJ2-7, with 8 bases aligning to TRBD1. Trimming at V came to 4 bases and at J to 7 bases, leaving 22 bases not matched to a gene. The germline V gene has CDR1 SGHKS and CDR2 YYEKEE (reference sequence). The CDR3 is made up of 18 amino acids. The CDR3 coding sequence is TGTGCCAGCAGCCTACTGACAGGGGCCGTACCGACCTACGAGGAGCAGTACTTC. Its translation is CASSLLTGAVPTYEEQYF.

The chain combines TRBV30 with TRBJ1-1, with no clear D. V was clipped by 5 bases and J by 11 bases, with 15 bases between them. The CDR3 covers 11 residues. The germline CDR1 and CDR2 sequences are GTSNPN and SVGIG (reference sequence). CDR3 sequence: CAWARVTGAFF. CDR3 DNA: TGTGCCTGGGCAAGGGTAACCGGGGCTTTCTTT.

This chain joins TRBV11-2 and TRBJ1-1; TRBD1 might be the D (5 bases). Germline V gene data show CDR1 as SGHAT and CDR2 as FQNNGV. There are 13 residues in the CDR3. V was pared by 3 bases and J by 6 bases, with 11 bases between. CDR3 in amino acids: CASSFSGHPEAFF. The DNA of the CDR3 is TGTGCCAGCAGCTTCTCTGGACACCCTGAAGCTTTCTTT. The variable domain in full, completed from reference TRBV11-2 and TRBJ1-1, reads EAGVAQSPRYKIIEKRQSVAFWCNPISGHATLYWYQQILGQGPKLLIQFQNNGVVDDSQLPKDRFSAERLKGVDSTLKIQPAKLEDSAVYLCASSFSGHPEAFFGQGTRLTVV.

V usage is TRBV2 and J usage is TRBJ1-1; D is undetermined. Germline V gene data show CDR1 as SNHLY and CDR2 as FYNNEI. The CDR3 has 14 amino acids. Trimming removed 1 base from V and 3 bases from J, with 9 bases in between. CDR3 sequence (DNA): TGTGCCAGCAGTGAAGTGAGGTCGTACACTGAAGCTTTCTTT. Amino acid sequence: CASSEVRSYTEAFF.

The CDR3 DNA reads TGTGCCAGTAGTACGCTGTCGGGGGGGCCAGATACGCAGTATTTT. It encodes CASSTLSGGPDTQYF. The rearrangement links TRBV19 to TRBJ2-3, with 8 positions matching TRBD2. J gave up 4 bases and V 4 bases, and 7 bases lay outside the gene matches. The germline V gene has CDR1 LNHDA and CDR2 SQIVND (reference sequence). The CDR3 consists of 15 residues.

CDR3 sequence (DNA): TGCGCCACTAAGGCTAGCGGATATTTATCGGAGCAGTTCTTC. This encodes CATKASGYLSEQFF. The chain employs TRBV10-1 and TRBJ2-1, with 7 nucleotides matching TRBD2. V shed 10 bases, J shed 10 bases, and the junction held 16 bases outside the gene matches. The V gene's germline CDR1 is WNHNN and CDR2 SYGVQD (reference sequence). The CDR3 has 14 residues.

The chain couples TRBV2 to TRBJ2-5; the D is unclear. CDR3 length equals 14 residues. The germline V gene encodes CDR1 SNHLY and CDR2 FYNNEI. V was shortened by 2 bases and J by 2 bases, with 9 bases between the two germline ends. The CDR3 is CASSEQQIQETQYF. The CDR3 DNA sequence: TGTGCCAGCAGTGAACAGCAGATTCAAGAGACCCAGTACTTC.

The genes are TRBV2 and TRBJ2-2, with 7 nucleotides matching TRBD1. Germline V lookup: CDR1 SNHLY, CDR2 FYNNEI. The CDR3 has 16 amino acids. Trimming cost V 7 bases and J 0 bases; bases outside gene matches: 8. CDR3 coding DNA: TGTGCCAGCACCTTACAAGACAGGGCGAACACCGGGGAGCTGTTTTTT. As protein: CASTLQDRANTGELFF. Full variable domain (remainder filled in from reference TRBV2 and TRBJ2-2): EPEVTQTPSHQVTQMGQEVILRCVPISNHLYFYWYRQILGQKVEFLVSFYNNEISEKSEIFDDQFSVERPDGSNFTLKIRSTKLEDSAMYFCASTLQDRANTGELFFGEGSRLTVL.

This clone was counted only a few times. The chain carries TRBV5-4 and TRBJ2-3; 9 bases line up with TRBD1. The CDR3 runs 16 residues. The junction had 10 bases not matched to a gene; V was cut back by 4 bases and J by 4 bases. The germline CDR1 and CDR2 sequences are SGHNT and YYREEE (reference sequence). CDR3 loop: CASSTPRQGVPDTQYF. The CDR3 DNA reads as TGTGCCAGCAGCACCCCGAGACAGGGGGTCCCAGATACGCAGTATTTT.

The chain uses TRBV7-9 and TRBJ1-5; TRBD1 agrees at 10 bases. The CDR3 consists of 14 residues. V shed 5 bases, J shed 5 bases, and the junction held 3 bases outside the gene matches. Germline V gene data show CDR1 as SEHNR and CDR2 as FQNEAQ (reference sequence). The CDR3 DNA reads TGTGCCAGCAGCGGGACAGGGGTGGATCAGCCCCAGCATTTT. Protein product: CASSGTGVDQPQHF.

The V and J genes are TRBV7-2 and TRBJ2-1, with D unclear. The CDR3 is made up of 12 amino acids. V was shortened by 5 bases and J by 12 bases, with 14 bases between the two germline ends. CDR1 and CDR2 from the germline V gene are SGHTA and FQGNSA. The DNA of the CDR3 is TGTGCCAGCAGCCATGTCGTAGTAGGGCAGTTCTTC. It codes for CASSHVVVGQFF.

The J gene is TRBJ1-4, the V gene TRBV19; the D is unclear. The CDR3 is 14 amino acids. V shed 2 bases and J shed 7 bases, with 11 bases lying between them. The germline V gene encodes CDR1 LNHDA and CDR2 SQIVND (reference sequence). CDR3 sequence (DNA): TGTGCCAGTAGTATAAGTGGGCGAGGTGAAAAACTGTTTTTT. Protein product: CASSISGRGEKLFF.

The J gene is TRBJ2-5, the V gene TRBV28, with D hard to call. V lost 1 base and J 2 bases, leaving 2 bases between the germline ends. This CDR3 comprises 12 residues. The germline gives CDR1 MDHEN, CDR2 SYDVKM. In DNA form, the CDR3 reads TGTGCCAGCAGTTTATATCAAGAGACCCAGTACTTC. Its translation: CASSLYQETQYF. Complete variable domain (other parts from reference TRBV28 and TRBJ2-5): DVKVTQSSRYLVKRTGEKVFLECVQDMDHENMFWYRQDPGLGLRLIYFSYDVKMKEKGDIPEGYSVSREKKERFSLILESASTNQTSMYLCASSLYQETQYFGPGTRLLVL.

This sequence joins TRBV9 and TRBJ2-1; D might be TRBD2 (7 bases). Germline V gene sequence: CDR1 SGDLS, CDR2 YYNGEE. With 3 bases removed from V and 4 bases from J, the gap between germline ends came to 14 bases. The CDR3 is 15 amino acids. The CDR3 coding sequence is TGTGCCAGCAGCGACGGACAGCGGGGATACAATGAGCAGTTCTTC. Translation: CASSDGQRGYNEQFF.